The rows below give T cell receptor beta chains drawn from one sample of a study of blood T cell repertoires in COVID-19. Method: immunoSEQ multiplex PCR; TCRdb's copy keeps in-frame clones and lacks some. The sample has roughly 99,000 clones; more than 65% are singletons. The sequenced sample was peripheral blood. These receptors originate from a woman aged 80 or older with acute or convalescent COVID-19. CDR3s include the opening cysteine and the closing phenylalanine or tryptophan. Fields, in order: J gene, D gene, V gene, clone size, CDR3 DNA, CDR3 protein. D genes are given only for firm matches. A clone size is listed for some rows: how often the clone was seen (once, few, many), or a class if it is expanded.

J gene: TRBJ2-2
D gene: .
V gene: TRBV6-5
clone size: .
CDR3 DNA: TGTGCCAGCACCTCCGGGGATCGGGAGCTGTTTTTT
CDR3 protein: CASTSGDRELFF

J gene: TRBJ2-1
D gene: TRBD2
V gene: TRBV27
clone size: .
CDR3 DNA: TGTGCCAGCAGGACAGCGGGGGGGTTGAATGAGCAGTTCTTC
CDR3 protein: CASRTAGGLNEQFF

J gene: TRBJ1-5
D gene: TRBD1
V gene: TRBV7-2
clone size: .
CDR3 DNA: TGTGCCAGCAGCAAGACAGGGAGTGAGCCCCAGCATTTT
CDR3 protein: CASSKTGSEPQHF

J gene: TRBJ2-5
D gene: TRBD2
V gene: TRBV5-5
clone size: .
CDR3 DNA: TGTGCCAGCAGACTATGGACTAGCGGGGCGGTACGGGAGACCCAGTACTTC
CDR3 protein: CASRLWTSGAVRETQYF

J gene: TRBJ1-2
D gene: TRBD1
V gene: TRBV5-1
clone size: .
CDR3 DNA: TGCGCCAGCAGCACTAGTCAGGGGGAATATGGCTACACCTTC
CDR3 protein: CASSTSQGEYGYTF

J gene: TRBJ2-5
D gene: .
V gene: TRBV19
clone size: .
CDR3 DNA: TGTGCCAGTAGCCCTGAAGGGCGGAGGGAGACCCAGTACTTC
CDR3 protein: CASSPEGRRETQYF

J gene: TRBJ2-1
D gene: .
V gene: TRBV12-3/TRBV12-4
clone size: .
CDR3 DNA: TGTGCCAGCAGTTTGCACGGCAATGAGCAGTTCTTC
CDR3 protein: CASSLHGNEQFF

J gene: TRBJ2-1
D gene: TRBD2
V gene: TRBV7-9
clone size: once
CDR3 DNA: TGTGCCAGCAGCTTCGGTGGGACTAGCGGGGAGGGGTTCTTC
CDR3 protein: CASSFGGTSGEGFF

J gene: TRBJ2-1
D gene: TRBD2
V gene: TRBV7-2
clone size: .
CDR3 DNA: TGTGCCAGCAGCTCCCCGGGGGGGCAAAAAAATGAGCAGTTCTTC
CDR3 protein: CASSSPGGQKNEQFF

J gene: TRBJ2-2
D gene: TRBD1
V gene: TRBV7-2
clone size: .
CDR3 DNA: TGTGCCAGCAGCTTAGCGCCCGGTTTCGACAGGGGGTTGGGGAACACCGGGGAGCTGTTTTTT
CDR3 protein: CASSLAPGFDRGLGNTGELFF

J gene: TRBJ1-5
D gene: .
V gene: TRBV13
clone size: .
CDR3 DNA: TGTGCCAGCAGCTTCGAGGGAGGGAATCAGCCCCAGCATTTT
CDR3 protein: CASSFEGGNQPQHF

J gene: TRBJ1-2
D gene: TRBD1
V gene: TRBV6-6
clone size: once
CDR3 DNA: TGTGCCAGCAGTGCCGTGCTCGACAGGGGCGATGGCTACACCTTC
CDR3 protein: CASSAVLDRGDGYTF

J gene: TRBJ1-2
D gene: .
V gene: TRBV9
clone size: .
CDR3 DNA: TGTGCCAGCAGCGTAACAGGGTCAAATGGCTACACCTTC
CDR3 protein: CASSVTGSNGYTF

J gene: TRBJ2-7
D gene: TRBD1
V gene: TRBV28
clone size: .
CDR3 DNA: TGTGCCAGCAGTTTTTCCCGACAGGGGGGGGACGAGCAGTACTTC
CDR3 protein: CASSFSRQGGDEQYF

J gene: TRBJ2-7
D gene: TRBD1
V gene: TRBV18
clone size: .
CDR3 DNA: TGTGCCAGCTCACCACAGGGACAGGGAAGAAGCGAGCAGTACTTC
CDR3 protein: CASSPQGQGRSEQYF

J gene: TRBJ1-3
D gene: .
V gene: TRBV6-5
clone size: few
CDR3 DNA: TGTGCCAGCAGTTACCCAGGGGCTGGAAACACCATATATTTT
CDR3 protein: CASSYPGAGNTIYF

J gene: TRBJ2-5
D gene: .
V gene: TRBV6-1
clone size: .
CDR3 DNA: TGTGCCAGCAGTGACCGCACTGGAGGGGTGGGGGAGACCCAGTACTTC
CDR3 protein: CASSDRTGGVGETQYF

J gene: TRBJ2-7
D gene: .
V gene: TRBV2
clone size: .
CDR3 DNA: TGTGCCAGCAGTGCTATTCCTTACGAGCAGTACTTC
CDR3 protein: CASSAIPYEQYF

J gene: TRBJ1-6
D gene: .
V gene: TRBV5-4
clone size: once
CDR3 DNA: TGTGCCAGCAGCTTGGGGCCAGGGTATAATTCACCCCTCCACTTT
CDR3 protein: CASSLGPGYNSPLHF

J gene: TRBJ1-4
D gene: TRBD1
V gene: TRBV7-2
clone size: few
CDR3 DNA: TGTGCCAGCAGCTCAGACCACAGGGGGGCAACTAATGAAAAACTGTTTTTT
CDR3 protein: CASSSDHRGATNEKLFF

J gene: TRBJ1-1
D gene: .
V gene: TRBV20-1
clone size: .
CDR3 DNA: TGCAGTGCTAGTATTGTGGAGGGATGGACTGAAGCTTTCTTT
CDR3 protein: CSASIVEGWTEAFF

J gene: TRBJ1-5
D gene: .
V gene: TRBV6-2/TRBV6-3
clone size: few
CDR3 DNA: TGTGCCAGCAGTTACCAGGGATGGCAGCCCCAGCATTTT
CDR3 protein: CASSYQGWQPQHF

J gene: TRBJ1-2
D gene: TRBD1
V gene: TRBV28
clone size: .
CDR3 DNA: TGTGCCAGCAGTGGAAGGGACAGGGGATATGGCTACACCTTC
CDR3 protein: CASSGRDRGYGYTF

J gene: TRBJ1-4
D gene: .
V gene: TRBV5-5
clone size: .
CDR3 DNA: TGTGCCAGCACCGAGGAAAGGTCGGGGGAAAAACTGTTTTTT
CDR3 protein: CASTEERSGEKLFF

J gene: TRBJ2-7
D gene: TRBD1
V gene: TRBV2
clone size: .
CDR3 DNA: TGTGCCAGCAGCCTGGAACCCGGGACAGGGCTCTACGAGCAGTACTTC
CDR3 protein: CASSLEPGTGLYEQYF

J gene: TRBJ2-5
D gene: TRBD2
V gene: TRBV27
clone size: once
CDR3 DNA: TGTGCCAGCAGTTTCTACGGGGGGCAAGAGACCCAGTACTTC
CDR3 protein: CASSFYGGQETQYF

J gene: TRBJ1-6
D gene: .
V gene: TRBV7-2
clone size: .
CDR3 DNA: TGTGCCAGCAGCTTAGGGGGGGGGCCCTATAATTCACCCCTCCACTTT
CDR3 protein: CASSLGGGPYNSPLHF

J gene: TRBJ2-7
D gene: TRBD1
V gene: TRBV9
clone size: .
CDR3 DNA: TGTGCCAGCAGCGTAGGGACAGGATACTACGAGCAGTACTTC
CDR3 protein: CASSVGTGYYEQYF

J gene: TRBJ1-1
D gene: .
V gene: TRBV7-9
clone size: few
CDR3 DNA: TGTGCCAGCAGCGTGGACAGCGGGGGAACTGAAGCTTTCTTT
CDR3 protein: CASSVDSGGTEAFF

J gene: TRBJ1-5
D gene: TRBD1
V gene: TRBV28
clone size: .
CDR3 DNA: TGTGCCAGCAGTTTGGGCAGGGGGGGCAATCAGCCCCAGCATTTT
CDR3 protein: CASSLGRGGNQPQHF

J gene: TRBJ1-5
D gene: .
V gene: TRBV4-1
clone size: once
CDR3 DNA: TGCGCCAGCAGCCCGGGTGCGGGTAAGGGCAATCAGCCCCAGCATTTT
CDR3 protein: CASSPGAGKGNQPQHF

J gene: TRBJ1-5
D gene: .
V gene: TRBV3-1/TRBV3-2
clone size: few
CDR3 DNA: TGTGCCAGCAGCCAACTTAATCAGCCCCAGCATTTT
CDR3 protein: CASSQLNQPQHF

J gene: TRBJ2-2
D gene: .
V gene: TRBV13
clone size: .
CDR3 DNA: TGTGCCAGCAGCCGGACTGCCACCGGGGAGCTGTTTTTT
CDR3 protein: CASSRTATGELFF

J gene: TRBJ1-5
D gene: .
V gene: TRBV7-2
clone size: .
CDR3 DNA: TGTGCCAGCAGCTTAGTACAGGGCAGCAATCAGCCCCAGCATTTT
CDR3 protein: CASSLVQGSNQPQHF

J gene: TRBJ1-1
D gene: TRBD1
V gene: TRBV7-8
clone size: .
CDR3 DNA: TGTGCCAGCAGCGGACAGGGTAACTTAATGAACACTGAAGCTTTCTTT
CDR3 protein: CASSGQGNLMNTEAFF

J gene: TRBJ1-5
D gene: .
V gene: TRBV5-4
clone size: .
CDR3 DNA: TGTGCCAGCAGCTTCGCTGGCAGGGTTTTTCAGCCCCAGCATTTT
CDR3 protein: CASSFAGRVFQPQHF

J gene: TRBJ2-3
D gene: TRBD1
V gene: TRBV15
clone size: .
CDR3 DNA: TGTGCCACCAGCAGAGAGTCCCCCGGGACAGGGGCACAAGATACGCAGTATTTT
CDR3 protein: CATSRESPGTGAQDTQYF